Here is one T cell receptor beta chain with its context. Its antigen remains unidentified. These data originate in a study of cytomegalovirus exposure and HLA in healthy donors. About the research overall: The same platform used for the 500 to 850 first-cohort repertoires was also used for the 100 to 150 validation repertoires, as a later analysis reported.

Study-wide results and limits: A classifier reportedly called cytomegalovirus status with high sensitivity and specificity. In vitro experiments confirmed that three CMV-associated chains were specific for CMV antigens.

A roughly 120-subject validation cohort, separate from the approximately 720-subject first cohort, supplied the donors. V was pared by 0 bases and J by 16 bases, with 13 bases between. The CDR3 is 11 amino acids. Germline CDR1 reads GTSNPN; CDR2 reads SVGIG (reference sequence). The repertoire was sequenced with immunoSEQ multiplex PCR; TCRdb's copy has only in-frame clones and lacks some. The sample lists fewer than 95,000 clones; 84% were seen once. The receptor's source is a woman under 30 in good health and CMV-seropositive. The J gene is TRBJ1-5, the V gene TRBV30; D is unresolved. Material for sequencing was PBMCs. The CDR3 coding sequence is TGTGCCTGGAGTGTAGGTAGTACTATCCATTTT. This codes for CAWSVGSTIHF.